Following are 27 T cell receptor beta chains from one sample sequenced in a study of blood T cells in healthy people across ages. The second PCR ran roughly 6 to 11 cycles with a sample-barcoded 5' primer and J-beta primers. Using its own MiXCR run on the 5' RACE reads, TCRdb lists one record per CDR3 protein. The repertoire consists of about 800,000 distinct CDR3 sequences, with 35% to 50% occurring once and the leading ten covering around a sixth. The sequenced sample consisted of blood. These receptor sequences come from a man older than 75 in good health.

This clonotype was counted ten times or more. The gene calls are TRBV7-2 and TRBJ1-2; TRBD1 matches at 10 bases. V was pared by 11 bases and J by 7 bases, with 10 bases of the junction left unmatched. CDR1 is SGHTA and CDR2 is FQGNSA in the germline V gene. The CDR3 length is 13 residues. CDR3 coding DNA: TGTGCCTCCCTGACAGGGGGCTTGAGTGGCTACACCTTC. It codes for CASLTGGLSGYTF.

This chain uses TRBV25-1 with TRBJ1-4, with TRBD1 as a possible D gene (6 bases). CDR1 MGHDK and CDR2 SYGVNS come from the germline V gene. The ends were cut back, 3 bases at V and 6 bases at J, with 8 bases in the middle. CDR3 length equals 13 residues. This chain's CDR3 is CASSDRGDEKLFF. CDR3 nucleotides: TGTGCCAGCAGTGACAGGGGCGATGAAAAACTGTTTTTT.

This clonotype was observed a few times. The V call is TRBV5-1, the J call TRBJ2-5; 7 bases agree with TRBD1. After removal of 2 bases from V and 3 bases from J, the junction contained 4 bases not matched to a gene. CDR3 length: 14 amino acids. Germline CDR1 and CDR2: SGHRS and YFSETQ. CDR3 protein: CASSLQGREETQYF. The CDR3 DNA reads as TGCGCCAGCAGCTTACAGGGGCGGGAAGAGACCCAGTACTTC.

V usage is TRBV9 and J usage is TRBJ2-1, with D maybe TRBD2 (5 bases). V was trimmed by 0 bases and J by 8 bases, leaving 12 bases between them. There are 14 residues in the CDR3. From germline, CDR1 is SGDLS and CDR2 YYNGEE. CDR3 DNA sequence: TGTGCCAGCAGCGTAGGAGGGAGTTGGGATGAGCAGTTCTTC. It specifies CASSVGGSWDEQFF.

The table lists this clonotype with many counts. V usage is TRBV29-1 and J usage is TRBJ2-1; TRBD2 agrees at 7 bases. V was pared by 4 bases and J by 9 bases, with 9 bases of the junction left unmatched. The CDR3 runs to 13 residues. Germline V lookup: CDR1 SQVTM, CDR2 ANQGSEA. The CDR3 loop reads CSVAWAGDGEQFF. The CDR3 nucleotides read TGCAGCGTTGCCTGGGCGGGAGATGGTGAGCAGTTCTTC.

This clonotype showed up many times. This rearrangement joins TRBV5-6 to TRBJ2-1, with D possibly being TRBD2 (5 bases). The CDR3 is made up of 14 amino acids. V was clipped by 6 bases and J by 3 bases, with 13 bases between them. CDR1 SGHDT and CDR2 YYEEEE come from the germline V gene. As DNA, the CDR3 is TGTGCCAGCATGAGGCGGGTGGGCTACAATGAGCAGTTCTTC. This gives the protein CASMRRVGYNEQFF. Using reference TRBV5-6 and TRBJ2-1 for the parts outside the CDR3, the full variable domain is DAGVTQSPTHLIKTRGQQVTLRCSPKSGHDTVSWYQQALGQGPQFIFQYYEEEERQRGNFPDRFSGHQFPNYSSELNVNALLLGDSALYLCASMRRVGYNEQFFGPGTRLTVL.

The chain has TRBV12-3 or TRBV12-4 and TRBJ2-4; maybe TRBD1 (5 bases). CDR3 length: 14 amino acids. The ends were cut back, 4 bases at V and 6 bases at J, with 13 bases in the middle. CDR3 protein: CASSWATDLNIQYF. CDR3 sequence (DNA): TGTGCCAGCAGTTGGGCGACAGATTTAAACATTCAGTACTTC.

The genes are TRBV9 and TRBJ2-6; D is uncertain. V lost 0 bases and J lost 0, with 10 bases in between. The germline V gene has CDR1 SGDLS and CDR2 YYNGEE. The CDR3 spans 17 residues. This CDR3 reads CASSVDYPRSGANVLTF. The CDR3 coding sequence is TGTGCCAGCAGCGTAGATTATCCTCGCTCTGGGGCCAACGTCCTGACTTTC.

The chain is built from TRBV7-2 and TRBJ2-7; the D gene is possibly TRBD2 (6 bases). The V end was cut by 5 bases, the J end by 7 bases, with 27 bases between. CDR1 is SGHTA, CDR2 FQGNSA, per germline. The CDR3 spans 17 residues. The CDR3 DNA reads TGTGCCAGCAGCAAAATTAGGGACTTGAGTTCCTACAATGAGCAGTACTTC. Translation gives CASSKIRDLSSYNEQYF.

J is TRBJ2-3 and V is TRBV20-1; TRBD2 agrees at 8 bases. J lost 10 bases, V lost 1 base, and 13 bases had no gene match. CDR1 DFQATT and CDR2 SNEGSKA come from the germline V gene (reference sequence). CDR3 size: 15 residues. CDR3 protein: CSARVPTGGGAAQYF. In nucleotides, the CDR3 is TGCAGTGCTAGAGTTCCAACGGGAGGGGGGGCGGCGCAGTATTTT.

Details on this clonotype: At one end, the junction sequence differs from germline, possibly due to a read error. The V gene is TRBV2, the J gene TRBJ2-3, with a possible D match to TRBD2 (5 bases). CDR3 size: 15 residues. Per the germline V gene, CDR1 is SNHLY and CDR2 is FYNNEI. The CDR3 DNA reads as TGTGCCAGCAGTGAGAGGGCGCTAAGCACAGATGCGCAGTATTTT. Translating gives CASSERALSTDAQYF.

The chain recombines TRBV30 with TRBJ2-5; D may be TRBD1 (6 bases). CDR1 is GTSNPN, CDR2 SVGIG, per germline (reference sequence). CDR3 length: 12 residues. Trimming stripped 5 bases from V and 2 bases from J, with 9 bases between. The CDR3, as DNA: TGTGCCTGGGAGACAGGACAAGAGACCCAGTACTTC. Translated, it gives CAWETGQETQYF.

This clonotype came up a few times. This chain uses TRBV2 with TRBJ2-3, with 7 bases that match TRBD2. This CDR3 contains 15 residues. Trimming cost V 7 bases and J 5 bases; bases outside gene matches: 12. CDR1 and CDR2 from the germline V gene are SNHLY and FYNNEI. Written as DNA, the CDR3 is TGTGCCAGCAACCCAGCGGGAAGTTCAGGAGATACGCAGTATTTT. Protein sequence: CASNPAGSSGDTQYF.

On this clonotype itself: Given a much more abundant clone one base away, this may be a read error. The rearrangement links TRBV28 to TRBJ2-4; D not certain. The end of the DNA fits TRBJ2-7 better, so the J call may be wrong. CDR3 size: 13 residues. Germline V gene lookup returns CDR1 MDHEN and CDR2 SYDVKM. Written as DNA, the CDR3 is TGTGCCAGCAGTGTTCCTGGGAACTACGAGCAGTACTTC. Amino acid sequence: CASSVPGNYEQYF.

The J gene is TRBJ2-1, the V gene TRBV5-1; D is unclear. Germline V gene sequence: CDR1 SGHRS, CDR2 YFSETQ. The CDR3 is 13 amino acids. V was shortened by 1 base and J by 4 bases, with 6 bases between the two germline ends. The CDR3 is CASSLFGYNEQFF. DNA of the CDR3: TGCGCCAGCAGCTTGTTTGGGTACAATGAGCAGTTCTTC.

The chain has TRBV29-1 and TRBJ2-1; 12 nucleotides agree with TRBD2. J was trimmed by 8 bases and V by 8 bases; bases with no gene match: 7. CDR3 length: 13 amino acids. Germline V gene lookup returns CDR1 SQVTM and CDR2 ANQGSEA. Here the CDR3 reads CSTATSGSDEQFF. The CDR3 DNA is TGCAGCACCGCGACTAGCGGGAGTGATGAGCAGTTCTTC.

The gene calls are TRBV30 and TRBJ2-1, with no clear D. The J call may be mistaken, given a closer DNA end match to TRBJ2-7. Germline V lookup: CDR1 GTSNPN, CDR2 SVGIG (reference sequence). This CDR3 comprises 13 residues. The CDR3 DNA is TGTGCCTGGAGGGCCCCAGCTTACAATGAGCAGTACTTC. Protein product: CAWRAPAYNEQYF.

This rearrangement joins TRBV5-1 to TRBJ2-3; D is undetermined. The germline V gene encodes CDR1 SGHRS and CDR2 YFSETQ. CDR3 size: 16 residues. V lost 0 bases, J lost 0 bases, and 11 bases lay in between. CDR3 region: CASSLAATTSTDTQYF. The CDR3 DNA is TGCGCCAGCAGCTTGGCGGCTACCACTAGCACAGATACGCAGTATTTT.

This clonotype has just a few counts. The chain carries TRBV12-3 or TRBV12-4 and TRBJ1-4; D ambiguous. The germline V and J ends were trimmed by 2 bases and 3 bases, with 4 bases remaining between them. The CDR3 covers 13 residues. The CDR3 loop is CASSLMSNEKLFF. The DNA for the CDR3 is TGTGCCAGCAGTTTAATGTCTAATGAAAAACTGTTTTTT.

This clonotype was recorded at least ten times. The rearrangement joins TRBV7-9 to TRBJ2-5; the match to TRBD2 covers 11 bases. Germline V gene sequence: CDR1 SEHNR, CDR2 FQNEAQ (reference sequence). V shed 5 bases and J 0 bases; nucleotides not matched to a gene: 5. This CDR3 is 16 amino acids long. CDR3 coding DNA: TGTGCCAGCAGCCAAGGGACTAGCGGATACCAAGAGACCCAGTACTTC. It is translated as CASSQGTSGYQETQYF.

This clonotype was seen more than once but under ten times. V and J are TRBV29-1 and TRBJ2-5; weak D call: TRBD1 (6 bases). Trimming removed 7 bases at V and 5 bases at J, with 20 bases between. This CDR3 is 14 amino acids long. Germline loops: CDR1 SQVTM, CDR2 ANQGSEA. The CDR3: CSAAHSPQGETQYF. The CDR3 nucleotides read TGCAGCGCCGCTCATTCCCCCCAGGGGGAGACCCAGTACTTC.

The CDR3 nucleotides are TGTGCCAGCAGTTACTCCGGGGGTGTCGGCAATCAGCCCCAGCATTTT. Amino acids: CASSYSGGVGNQPQHF. This chain connects TRBV6-2 or TRBV6-3 to TRBJ1-5, with a weak D call TRBD1 (5 bases). V lost 0 bases and J 2 bases, leaving 11 bases between the germline ends. The CDR3 runs 16 residues. Germline CDR1 and CDR2: MNHEY and SVGEGT.

This clonotype has only a few counts. CDR3 residues: CASGSEGASTDTQYF. The DNA for the CDR3 is TGTGCCAGCGGCAGCGAGGGCGCTAGCACAGATACGCAGTATTTT. V and J are TRBV27 and TRBJ2-3, with a possible D match to TRBD2 (5 bases). The V gene's germline CDR1 is MNHEY and CDR2 SMNVEV (reference sequence). V shed 8 bases and J shed 0 bases, with 15 bases lying between them. The CDR3 totals 15 residues.

This clonotype was found a few times. The V and J genes are TRBV12-3 or TRBV12-4 and TRBJ1-2; 7 bases agree with TRBD1. V trimming: 2 bases; J trimming: 4 bases; junction bases outside the gene matches: 1. CDR3 length: 13 amino acids. Here the CDR3 reads CASSLRDSYGYTF. The CDR3 DNA sequence: TGTGCCAGCAGTTTAAGGGACAGCTATGGCTACACCTTC.

The gene calls are TRBV20-1 and TRBJ2-3; no clear D gene. With 6 bases removed from V and 1 base from J, the gap between germline ends came to 14 bases. The CDR3 contains 14 residues. CDR1 DFQATT and CDR2 SNEGSKA come from the germline V gene (reference sequence). CDR3: CSALAPQGTDTQYF. The CDR3 DNA reads TGCAGTGCACTCGCCCCCCAGGGCACAGATACGCAGTATTTT.

This clonotype was found once. J is TRBJ2-7 and V is TRBV7-9; no clear D. The germline V gene has CDR1 SEHNR and CDR2 FQNEAQ (reference sequence). The CDR3 runs 13 residues. V was pared by 5 bases and J by 2 bases, with 10 bases between. The CDR3 protein is CASSAKIPYEQYF. CDR3 nucleotides: TGTGCCAGCAGCGCGAAAATCCCCTACGAGCAGTACTTC.

The chain links TRBV20-1 to TRBJ2-4; weak D call: TRBD2 (6 bases). Judging by the DNA end, TRBJ2-7 fits better; the J call may be wrong. This CDR3 comprises 15 residues. From germline, CDR1 is DFQATT and CDR2 SNEGSKA (reference sequence). The DNA of the CDR3 is TGCAGTGCTAGAACCGGGAGCGAGGGGATCTACGAGCAGTACTTC. This codes for CSARTGSEGIYEQYF.